The rows below give T cell receptor beta chains drawn from one sample of a study of shared clonotypes between healthy human individuals. The protocol was immunoSEQ multiplex PCR, while the TCRdb copy is restricted to in-frame clones and leaves out a portion. The sample carries millions of clones, about 95% recorded once. Sequencing was carried out using naive CD8+ T cells sorted from blood. These TCRs come from a man between 18 and 29 years old in good health. The CDR3 runs from the conserved cysteine through the conserved F or W.

J gene: TRBJ2-2
V gene: TRBV9
CDR3 protein: CASSSWTGDTGELFF

J gene: TRBJ1-1
V gene: TRBV5-1
CDR3 protein: CASSFTGENTEAFF

J gene: TRBJ2-1
V gene: TRBV4-2
CDR3 protein: CASSQAPSGGVIEQFF

J gene: TRBJ2-3
V gene: TRBV7-6
CDR3 protein: CASSRGGQSHTDTQYF

J gene: TRBJ1-1
V gene: TRBV28
CDR3 protein: CASSLKQGPNTEAFF

J gene: TRBJ2-1
V gene: TRBV5-1
CDR3 protein: CASSLAEGFYNEQFF

J gene: TRBJ1-2
V gene: TRBV25-1
CDR3 protein: CASSYRKEGGLPDYGYTF

J gene: TRBJ1-1
V gene: TRBV6-5
CDR3 protein: CASSYGTGFLTEAFF

J gene: TRBJ2-2
V gene: TRBV18
CDR3 protein: CASSRDRGTGELFF

J gene: TRBJ1-2
V gene: TRBV6-1
CDR3 protein: CASSETYSDRANSTF

J gene: TRBJ2-1
V gene: TRBV6-1
CDR3 protein: CASSVLGSGYNEQFF

J gene: TRBJ1-2
V gene: TRBV10-3
CDR3 protein: CAISDPPTGSNYGYTF

J gene: TRBJ2-1
V gene: TRBV4-1
CDR3 protein: CASSQLLAGGDNEQFF

J gene: TRBJ2-7
V gene: TRBV6-5
CDR3 protein: CASSYTGSSYEQYF

J gene: TRBJ1-1
V gene: TRBV5-4
CDR3 protein: CASSFSHQGGTEAFF